Listed here are 3 T cell receptor beta chains from one sample, sequenced in a study of blood T cells in healthy people across ages. The second PCR ran 7 to 11 cycles with a sample-barcoded 5' primer and J-beta primers. TCRdb processed the 5' RACE reads anew with MiXCR; each CDR3 protein has one entry. The table lists around 900,000 distinct CDR3 sequences, roughly 51% of them singletons. The sequencing input was blood. These receptors were collected from a woman aged 60-75 years in good health.

The gene calls are TRBV6-2 or TRBV6-3 and TRBJ2-2; 10 positions match TRBD1. Trimming at V came to 6 bases and at J to 4 bases, leaving 17 bases not matched to a gene. The CDR3 sequence is 19 residues long. Germline assignment: CDR1 MNHEY and CDR2 SVGEGT. The CDR3 nucleotides read TGTGCCAGCAGGGGGACAGGGGCCCTCAGCTGGGTTGGCACCGGGGAGCTGTTTTTT. It is translated as CASRGTGALSWVGTGELFF.

The rearrangement links TRBV12-3 or TRBV12-4 to TRBJ2-5; 7 nucleotides line up with TRBD1. V lost 3 bases to trimming and J lost 5 bases; unmatched junction nucleotides: 9. The CDR3 runs 15 residues. The DNA for the CDR3 is TGTGCCAGCAGTTTTGGTGACAGGGACACCGAGACCCAGTACTTC. Protein: CASSFGDRDTETQYF.

The rearrangement links TRBV29-1 to TRBJ2-6; 9 nucleotides align to TRBD1. This CDR3 region has 17 residues. The J segment lost 0 bases and the V segment lost 6 bases, leaving 9 bases of the junction unmatched. The V gene's germline CDR1 is SQVTM and CDR2 ANQGSEA. The CDR3, as DNA: TGCAGCGTGTCCCGGACAGGGGCCATCTCTGGGGCCAACGTCCTGACTTTC. This encodes CSVSRTGAISGANVLTF.